Following are 15 T cell receptor beta chains from one sample sequenced in a study of post-analysis software for immune sequencing data. Study-level points and caveats: Patients carried five TRBV segments more frequently than controls did, and TRBV5-6, TRBV5-1 and TRBV20-1 were among them.

Antigen specificity for these receptors is unknown. Researchers reported that TCR beta cDNA libraries carried unique molecular identifiers. TCRdb re-called the PCR reads with MiXCR, one entry per CDR3 protein. The sample has about 540,000 distinct CDR3 sequences; roughly 34% are singletons. Sequenced: blood. These receptors were collected from a girl aged 2-17 years with multiple sclerosis.

This clonotype has more than one count but fewer than ten. This sequence joins TRBV4-1 and TRBJ2-7, with D tentatively TRBD2 (5 bases). Germline CDR1 reads MGHRA; CDR2 reads YSYEKL. Trimming pared 0 bases from V and 9 bases from J, leaving 18 bases between. The CDR3 runs 15 residues. CDR3 in DNA: TGCGCCAGCAGCCAAGATTTGGGGAGTCGAAGTTTGCAGTACTTC. It translates to CASSQDLGSRSLQYF.

This clonotype has a handful of counts. The chain uses TRBV30 and TRBJ2-5, with D maybe TRBD2 (5 bases). The V end lost 2 bases, the J end lost 4 bases, and 23 bases lay between the germline ends. Germline V gene sequence: CDR1 GTSNPN, CDR2 SVGIG (reference sequence). This CDR3 region has 17 residues. CDR3: CAWSRASRARNLETQYF. The CDR3 DNA reads as TGTGCCTGGAGTCGGGCTAGCAGAGCCAGAAATTTAGAGACCCAGTACTTC.

The chain couples TRBV28 to TRBJ1-4, with a possible D match to TRBD1 (5 bases). Trimming removed 1 base from V and 8 bases from J, with 11 bases in between. CDR3 length: 14 residues. Germline V lookup: CDR1 MDHEN, CDR2 SYDVKM. The CDR3 DNA reads TGTGCCAGCAGTTTATCCCAGGGAAGGGAAAAACTGTTTTTT. As protein: CASSLSQGREKLFF.

The table lists this clonotype with a few counts. The chain links TRBV12-3 or TRBV12-4 to TRBJ1-2, with TRBD1 matching over 10 bases. Trimming cost V 7 bases and J 7 bases; bases outside gene matches: 9. CDR3 size: 14 residues. CDR3 sequence (DNA): TGTGCCAGCATACTAGACAGGGGGCATTCTGGCTACACCTTC. Amino acid sequence: CASILDRGHSGYTF.

The chain uses TRBV19 and TRBJ2-2; a weak D match, TRBD1 (6 bases). Germline CDR1 reads LNHDA; CDR2 reads SQIVND (reference sequence). V lost 5 bases to trimming and J lost 6 bases, with 10 bases between them. The CDR3 runs 13 residues. CDR3 DNA sequence: TGTGCCAGTAGTTCGGGACACCCCGGGGAGCTGTTTTTT. Protein: CASSSGHPGELFF.

The V gene is TRBV2, the J gene TRBJ2-5; no reliable D call. The CDR3 contains 13 residues. Germline V gives CDR1 SNHLY, CDR2 FYNNEI. V lost 4 bases, J lost 2 bases, and 8 bases lay in between. Written as DNA, the CDR3 is TGTGCCAGCAGTGGAGCAGTTCAAGAGACCCAGTACTTC. This sequence encodes CASSGAVQETQYF.

V and J are TRBV12-3 or TRBV12-4 and TRBJ2-5, with D possibly being TRBD1 or TRBD2 (5 bases each). CDR3 length: 15 residues. V gave up 6 bases and J gave up 4 bases, with 18 bases separating them. In nucleotides, the CDR3 is TGTGCCAGCAGGGTGGGGGATTGGGTAGGAGAGACCCAGTACTTC. This codes for CASRVGDWVGETQYF.

This rearrangement joins TRBV6-6 to TRBJ2-1; D perhaps matches TRBD1 (5 bases). The V end was cut by 6 bases, the J end by 7 bases, with 19 bases between. Germline loops: CDR1 MNHNY, CDR2 SVGAGI (reference sequence). The CDR3 runs 15 residues. The CDR3 region is CASSNPGRVGNEQFF. CDR3 sequence (DNA): TGTGCCAGCAGCAACCCGGGCAGGGTTGGTAATGAGCAGTTCTTC.

This clonotype was observed a single time. The rearrangement links TRBV29-1 to TRBJ2-1; TRBD2 matches 8 bases. This CDR3 is built from 15 residues. The V gene's germline CDR1 is SQVTM and CDR2 ANQGSEA. With 7 bases clipped from V and 7 bases from J, the junction kept 15 bases outside the gene matches. CDR3 amino acids: CSAEAKRGRGNEQFF. Here the CDR3 DNA reads TGCAGCGCTGAGGCGAAGCGGGGGCGCGGGAATGAGCAGTTCTTC.

The chain links TRBV5-1 to TRBJ1-3; no reliable D call. The CDR3 has 15 amino acids. The V gene's germline CDR1 is SGHRS and CDR2 YFSETQ. V was clipped by 0 bases and J by 0 bases, with 7 bases between them. The chain's CDR3 is CASSLEGFSGNTIYF. The CDR3, as DNA: TGCGCCAGCAGCTTGGAGGGTTTCTCTGGAAACACCATATATTTT.

This clonotype was seen ten or more times. V usage is TRBV9 and J usage is TRBJ2-7, with a weak D call TRBD1 (6 bases). The better agreement between TRBJ2-4 and the DNA end casts doubt on the J call. The CDR3 totals 14 residues. Germline values: CDR1 SGDLS, CDR2 YYNGEE. The CDR3 reads CASSVDTRGGIQYF. The CDR3 DNA reads TGTGCCAGCAGCGTCGACACAAGAGGGGGCATTCAGTACTTC.

This clonotype showed up just a few times. V and J are TRBV27 and TRBJ2-3; 9 nucleotides line up with TRBD1. This CDR3 is 16 amino acids long. Germline values: CDR1 MNHEY, CDR2 SMNVEV (reference sequence). V dropped 5 bases and J dropped 2; count of bases not matched to a gene: 8. This chain's CDR3 is CASSLTTGGATDTQYF. The CDR3 coding sequence is TGTGCCAGCAGTCTAACGACAGGGGGGGCCACAGATACGCAGTATTTT.

This clonotype has a count of ten or more. J is TRBJ2-1 and V is TRBV12-3 or TRBV12-4, with D uncertain. This CDR3 comprises 11 residues. V shed 5 bases and J shed 9 bases, with 8 bases lying between them. The CDR3 nucleotides are TGTGCCAGCAGTACGATCAGTGAGCAGTTCTTC. This translates into CASSTISEQFF.

The chain has TRBV4-1 and TRBJ2-5; possible D gene TRBD2, 5 bases. V was clipped by 2 bases and J by 3 bases, with 13 bases between them. Germline V gives CDR1 MGHRA, CDR2 YSYEKL. The CDR3 has 15 amino acids. The CDR3 DNA follows: TGCGCCAGCAGCCAACCCCAGCGGCGCGAAGAGACCCAGTACTTC. This codes for CASSQPQRREETQYF.

This clonotype was observed a few times. The rearrangement links TRBV27 to TRBJ2-4; 10 positions agree with TRBD1. Germline lookup yields CDR1 MNHEY and CDR2 SMNVEV (reference sequence). V lost 10 bases to trimming and J lost 2 bases; unmatched junction nucleotides: 5. This CDR3 contains 14 residues. DNA for the CDR3: TGTGCCACTCGACAGGGGGCAACCAAAAACATTCAGTACTTC. Translation gives CATRQGATKNIQYF.